Below are 19 T cell receptor beta chains sequenced from a single sample in a study of shared clonotypes between healthy human individuals. The data were produced by immunoSEQ multiplex PCR, yet TCRdb's version contains in-frame clones alone and is incomplete. The sample records 550,000 to 800,000 clones, 90% being singletons. The sequenced material came from memory CD8+ T cells from PBMCs. Subset specified: CD45RO+ cells pooled with CCR7-negative TemRA cells. The receptor set was obtained from a man between 18 and 29 years old in good health. Some clones in this sample may be carry-over from other donors' samples.

V and J are TRBV7-9 and TRBJ2-1, with 12 bases matching TRBD2. With 6 bases clipped from V and 2 bases from J, the junction kept 2 bases outside the gene matches. Germline-derived CDR1 and CDR2 are SEHNR and FQNEAQ (reference sequence). The CDR3 is 15 amino acids. CDR3 sequence: CASRWTSGAYNEQFF. CDR3 DNA: TGTGCCAGCAGGTGGACTAGCGGGGCCTACAATGAGCAGTTCTTC.

This clone has a handful of counts. The chain recombines TRBV6-1 with TRBJ2-7; 7 bases are shared with TRBD1. With V trimmed by 2 bases and J by 3 bases, 10 bases remained unmatched. This CDR3 is built from 16 residues. In germline, CDR1 is MNHNS, CDR2 SASEGT. This CDR3 reads CASSEIPTGLVYEQYF. The CDR3 bases are TGTGCCAGCAGTGAAATTCCGACAGGGTTGGTCTACGAGCAGTACTTC.

The chain has TRBV9 and TRBJ2-1; 13 nucleotides line up with TRBD2. The junction had 4 bases not matched to a gene; V was cut back by 3 bases and J by 4 bases. The CDR3 consists of 16 residues. Germline lookup yields CDR1 SGDLS and CDR2 YYNGEE. The CDR3 nucleotides are TGTGCCAGCAGCGCTCCGGGACTAGCGGGATACAATGAGCAGTTCTTC. It yields the protein CASSAPGLAGYNEQFF.

About this clone itself: The same CDR3 arises from other DNA sequences in this sample as well. The chain uses TRBV27 and TRBJ2-7; D possibly corresponds to TRBD1 (6 bases). The V end was cut by 5 bases, the J end by 3 bases, with 8 bases between. The CDR3 runs 12 residues. Per the germline V gene, CDR1 is MNHEY and CDR2 is SMNVEV (reference sequence). Here the CDR3 DNA reads TGTGCCAGCAGTCCACAGGGCTACGAGCAGTACTTC. Residues: CASSPQGYEQYF.

The V gene is TRBV5-6, the J gene TRBJ2-7; D is perhaps TRBD2 (5 bases). Trimming left V 0 bases short and J 2 bases short, with 12 bases between. Germline lookup yields CDR1 SGHDT and CDR2 YYEEEE. The CDR3 runs to 15 residues. This CDR3 reads CASSLDRGQTYEQYF. The CDR3 nucleotides are TGTGCCAGCAGCTTGGACCGGGGTCAGACCTACGAGCAGTACTTC.

The J gene is TRBJ2-1, the V gene TRBV19; 7 bases map to TRBD2. This CDR3 region has 16 residues. Germline values: CDR1 LNHDA, CDR2 SQIVND (reference sequence). The junction had 10 bases not matched to a gene; V was cut back by 0 bases and J by 8 bases. CDR3 in amino acids: CASSIDPSGIIDEQFF. As DNA, the CDR3 is TGTGCCAGTAGTATAGACCCCAGCGGGATTATCGATGAGCAGTTCTTC.

This chain connects TRBV5-6 to TRBJ2-1, with 13 bases fitting TRBD2. In germline, CDR1 is SGHDT, CDR2 YYEEEE. This CDR3 is built from 16 residues. V was clipped by 3 bases and J by 3 bases; unmatched bases: 3. CDR3 coding DNA: TGTGCCAGCAGCTGGGGACTAGCGGGATTCTACAATGAGCAGTTCTTC. Its translation: CASSWGLAGFYNEQFF.

This CDR3 is CASSLIPGDTQYF. As DNA, the CDR3 is TGTGCCAGCAGCTTAATCCCGGGAGATACGCAGTATTTT. The chain uses TRBV5-6 and TRBJ2-3; D remains ambiguous. CDR1 SGHDT and CDR2 YYEEEE come from the germline V gene. This CDR3 contains 13 residues. V lost 2 bases to trimming and J lost 5 bases, with 9 bases between them.

The V and J genes are TRBV27 and TRBJ1-1, with D perhaps TRBD1 (5 bases). V lost 6 bases to trimming and J lost 4 bases, with 18 bases between them. This CDR3 is built from 15 residues. The germline V gene encodes CDR1 MNHEY and CDR2 SMNVEV (reference sequence). CDR3 DNA: TGTGCCAGCAGACCCTTGCGGGGCGAAGGCACTGAAGCTTTCTTT. Its protein product is CASRPLRGEGTEAFF.

In its sample, this clone was seen once. The V call is TRBV15, the J call TRBJ1-1; no definite D call. V was cut by 0 bases and J by 7 bases, with 12 bases left in between. Germline-derived CDR1 and CDR2 are LNHNV and YYDKDF (reference sequence). The CDR3 loop spans 14 amino acids. The CDR3 region is CATSRESRTVEAFF. The CDR3 nucleotides are TGTGCCACCAGCAGAGAATCTCGAACGGTTGAAGCTTTCTTT.

This clone was seen a single time. V gene TRBV9 combines with J gene TRBJ2-7; TRBD2 might be the D (6 bases). Germline V gives CDR1 SGDLS, CDR2 YYNGEE. V shed 0 bases and J shed 4 bases, with 11 bases lying between them. The CDR3 spans 14 residues. CDR3 loop: CASSVEGSGYEQYF. As DNA, the CDR3 is TGTGCCAGCAGCGTAGAAGGTAGCGGTTACGAGCAGTACTTC.

Concerning this clone itself: Other DNA sequences in this sample translate to the same CDR3. The rearrangement links TRBV18 to TRBJ1-4; 9 positions agree with TRBD1. CDR1 KGHSH and CDR2 LQKENI come from the germline V gene. V was pared by 6 bases and J by 5 bases, with 4 bases of the junction left unmatched. The CDR3 length is 14 residues. The CDR3 region is CASSPDRGNEKLFF. The CDR3, as DNA: TGTGCCAGCTCGCCCGACAGGGGGAATGAAAAACTGTTTTTT.

The J gene is TRBJ2-3, the V gene TRBV27; 8 positions agree with TRBD2. The CDR3 contains 15 residues. The V and J ends lost 6 bases and 3 bases, in that order; junction bases with no gene match: 8. In germline, CDR1 is MNHEY, CDR2 SMNVEV (reference sequence). The CDR3 is CASRHSGTLTDTQYF. In DNA, the CDR3 is TGTGCCAGCAGACATAGCGGGACCCTGACAGATACGCAGTATTTT.

V gene TRBV27 combines with J gene TRBJ1-1, with D tentatively TRBD1 (5 bases). The CDR3 spans 15 residues. V dropped 0 bases and J dropped 4 bases, with 12 bases sitting between them. Looked up from germline, CDR1 is MNHEY and CDR2 is SMNVEV (reference sequence). CDR3 loop: CASSLSRGESTEAFF. As DNA, the CDR3 is TGTGCCAGCAGTTTATCGCGAGGGGAGAGCACTGAAGCTTTCTTT.

The CDR3 DNA sequence: TGTGCCACCAGCATATCCTTAGGCACTTCCTACGAGCAGTACTTC. It codes for CATSISLGTSYEQYF. The rearrangement links TRBV15 to TRBJ2-7; no firm D call. The CDR3 is 15 residues long. From germline, CDR1 is LNHNV and CDR2 YYDKDF (reference sequence). V lost 4 bases and J 1 base, leaving 14 bases between the germline ends.

The chain recombines TRBV27 with TRBJ1-1, with TRBD1 matching 8 bases. Germline-derived CDR1 and CDR2 are MNHEY and SMNVEV (reference sequence). The V segment lost 8 bases and the J segment 7 bases; nucleotides outside the gene matches: 9. The CDR3 loop spans 13 amino acids. The chain's CDR3 is CASGFSGGGEAFF. The CDR3 coding sequence is TGTGCCAGCGGATTCTCAGGGGGCGGTGAAGCTTTCTTT.

This sequence joins TRBV5-1 and TRBJ2-5; D not certain. Between the trimmed V and J ends, which lost 4 bases and 0 bases, there was a span of 4 bases. In germline, CDR1 is SGHRS, CDR2 YFSETQ. The CDR3 length is 12 residues. The CDR3 coding sequence is TGCGCCAGCAGCCCCTACCAAGAGACCCAGTACTTC. It is translated as CASSPYQETQYF.

The CDR3 here is CASSSTRDQQFF. The CDR3 nucleotides read TGTGCCAGCAGCTCAACCCGGGACCAGCAGTTCTTC. The chain joins TRBV9 to TRBJ2-1, with D perhaps given as TRBD1 or TRBD2 (5 bases each). With 4 bases removed from V and 11 bases from J, the gap between germline ends came to 13 bases. Germline loops: CDR1 SGDLS, CDR2 YYNGEE. This CDR3 contains 12 residues.

This chain's CDR3 is CATSRPPAHTEGETQYF. CDR3 nucleotides: TGTGCCACCAGCAGGCCACCGGCGCATACTGAGGGGGAGACCCAGTACTTC. V is TRBV15 and J is TRBJ2-5, with D perhaps TRBD1 or TRBD2 (5 bases each). V was cut by 3 bases and J by 5 bases, with 22 bases left in between. Per the germline V gene, CDR1 is LNHNV and CDR2 is YYDKDF (reference sequence). The CDR3 runs to 17 residues.